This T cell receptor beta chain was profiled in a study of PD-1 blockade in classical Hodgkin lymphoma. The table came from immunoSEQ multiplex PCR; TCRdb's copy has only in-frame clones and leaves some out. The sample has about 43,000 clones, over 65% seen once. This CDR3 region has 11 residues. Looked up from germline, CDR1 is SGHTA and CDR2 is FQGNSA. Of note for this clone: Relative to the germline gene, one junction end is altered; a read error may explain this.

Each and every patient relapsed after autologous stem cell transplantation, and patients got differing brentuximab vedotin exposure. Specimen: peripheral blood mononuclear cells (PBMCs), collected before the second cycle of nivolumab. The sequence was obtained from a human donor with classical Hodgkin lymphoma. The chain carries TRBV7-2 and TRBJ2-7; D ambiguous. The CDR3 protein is CASSLGPVLHF. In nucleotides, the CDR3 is TGTGCCAGCAGCTTAGGTCCGGTTCTGCACTTC.